This T cell receptor (beta chain) originates from a study of T cells in Graves' hyperthyroidism and ophthalmopathy. Whole-study context: Peripheral blood was acquired at first diagnosis, ahead of any therapy whatsoever.

Amplified TCR beta CDR3 regions derived from RNA transcripts. The TCR CDR3 first-round RT-PCR relied on the HTBI primer set. MiXCR, run by TCRdb on the multiplex PCR reads, gives a single entry per CDR3 protein. The sample lists about 320,000 distinct CDR3 sequences, around 17% occurring once. Whole-study findings and limits: In validation, the model predicted ophthalmopathy. These predictions came a median around 5.9 months before onset.

The V gene's germline CDR1 is SGHTA and CDR2 FQGNSA. This CDR3 is built from 13 residues. V was trimmed by 1 base and J by 9 bases, leaving 10 bases between them. With respect to this clonotype: The antigen remains unidentified.

This chain joins TRBV7-2 and TRBJ1-5; D gene uncertain. This clonotype was obtained from a man aged 30 to 39 with Graves' hyperthyroidism. The sequenced material came from blood. CDR3 coding DNA: TGTGCCAGCAGCTTAGAGGTAGCTTTGCCCCAGCATTTT. Residues: CASSLEVALPQHF.